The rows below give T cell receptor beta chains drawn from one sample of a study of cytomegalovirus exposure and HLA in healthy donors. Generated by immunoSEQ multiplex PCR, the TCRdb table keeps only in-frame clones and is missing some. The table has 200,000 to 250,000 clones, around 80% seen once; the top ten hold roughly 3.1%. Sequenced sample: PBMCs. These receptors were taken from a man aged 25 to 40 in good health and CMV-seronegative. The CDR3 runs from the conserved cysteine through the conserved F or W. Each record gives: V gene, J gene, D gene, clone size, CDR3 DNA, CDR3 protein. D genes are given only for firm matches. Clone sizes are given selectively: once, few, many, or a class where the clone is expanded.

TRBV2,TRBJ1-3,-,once,TGTGCCAGCGACGAGTGGGAGAGAAACACCATATATTTT,CASDEWERNTIYF
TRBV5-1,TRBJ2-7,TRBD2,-,TGCGCCAGCAGCACGGGACTAGCGGGGGACGCCTACGAGCAGTACTTC,CASSTGLAGDAYEQYF
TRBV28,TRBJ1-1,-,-,TGTGCCAGCAGTTTCTTCCAGAAGAACACTGAAGCTTTCTTT,CASSFFQKNTEAFF
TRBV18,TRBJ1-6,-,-,TGTGCCAGCTCACCACGGGTCCCCCAGGCAGGTTCACCCCTCCACTTT,CASSPRVPQAGSPLHF
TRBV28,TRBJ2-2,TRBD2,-,TGTGCCAGCAGCAATCGGGGGGCGAACACCGGGGAGCTGTTTTTT,CASSNRGANTGELFF
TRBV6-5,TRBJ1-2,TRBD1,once,TGTGCCAGCAGTTACTCACCGGGACAGAACTATGGCTACACCTTC,CASSYSPGQNYGYTF
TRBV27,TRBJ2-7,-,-,TGTGCCAGCAGCCCCGGGTCCAGCTCCTACGAGCAGTACTTC,CASSPGSSSYEQYF
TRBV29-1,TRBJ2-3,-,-,TGCAGCGTTGATCCCGGGTCCACAGATACGCAGTATTTT,CSVDPGSTDTQYF
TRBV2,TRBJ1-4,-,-,TGTGCCAGCAGTGAAAAGCGACAGGATGAAAAACTGTTTTTT,CASSEKRQDEKLFF
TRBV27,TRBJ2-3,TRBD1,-,TGTGCCAGCAGCACCGGCAACAGGGGGCTCACAGATACGCAGTATTTT,CASSTGNRGLTDTQYF
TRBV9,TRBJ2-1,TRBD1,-,TGTGCCAGCAGCGTGGGACAGATATCGAATGAGCAGTTCTTC,CASSVGQISNEQFF
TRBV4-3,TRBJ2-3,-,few,TGCGCCAGCAGCCAAGAGGGACTCTCGCAGTATTTT,CASSQEGLSQYF
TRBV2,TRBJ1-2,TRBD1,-,TGTGCCAGCAGTGAGACAGGGGTCTTAGCAGGCTATGGCTACACCTTC,CASSETGVLAGYGYTF
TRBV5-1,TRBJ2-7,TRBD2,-,TGCGCCAGCAGCCCCGGGGGGGGACTGTCAAGGGAGCAGTACTTC,CASSPGGGLSREQYF
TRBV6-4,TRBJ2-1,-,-,TGTGCCAGCAGTGAAACCCCGGGACTGATCTACAATGAGCAGTTCTTC,CASSETPGLIYNEQFF
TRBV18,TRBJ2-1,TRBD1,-,TGTGCCAGCTCTCCGGGACAGACCTACAATGAGCAGTTCTTC,CASSPGQTYNEQFF
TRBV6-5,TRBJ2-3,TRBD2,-,TGTGCCAGCAGTTACTCAGGGCTAGCGGGGGCAGATACGCAGTATTTT,CASSYSGLAGADTQYF
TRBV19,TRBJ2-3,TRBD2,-,TGTGCCAGTAGTAGGCTAGCGGGAGCCCCTGACACAGATACGCAGTATTTT,CASSRLAGAPDTDTQYF
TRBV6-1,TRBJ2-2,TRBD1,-,TGTGCCAGCAGCAAACAGACAGGGCCCAGGGGGGAGCTGTTTTTT,CASSKQTGPRGELFF
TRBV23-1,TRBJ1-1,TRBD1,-,TGCGCCAGCATTGACAGGGGGGACACTGAAGCTTTCTTT,CASIDRGDTEAFF
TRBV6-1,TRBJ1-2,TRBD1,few,TGTGCCAGCAGTAAACAGGGGCAATCCCCCGGTGGCTACACCTTC,CASSKQGQSPGGYTF
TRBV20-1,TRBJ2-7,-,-,TGCAGTGCTAGAGATCAATACGAGCAGTACTTC,CSARDQYEQYF
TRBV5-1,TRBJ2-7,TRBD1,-,TGCGCCAGCAGCCCTGGAGGGGGACAGGGGTACGAGCAGTACTTC,CASSPGGGQGYEQYF
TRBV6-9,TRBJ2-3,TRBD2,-,TGTGCCAGCAGTTATCCCCGCCGACTAGCGGGGCGAACAGATACGCAGTATTTT,CASSYPRRLAGRTDTQYF
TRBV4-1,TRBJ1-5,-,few,TGCGCCAGCAGCCCAGCGCGCAATCAGCCCCAGCATTTT,CASSPARNQPQHF
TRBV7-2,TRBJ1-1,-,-,TGTGCCAGCAGCTTTGCACTCGCGAACACTGAAGCTTTCTTT,CASSFALANTEAFF
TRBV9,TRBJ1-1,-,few,TGTGCCAGCAGCCCTGTTAACACTGAAGCTTTCTTT,CASSPVNTEAFF
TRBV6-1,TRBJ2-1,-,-,TGTGCCAGCAGCCCCGGGATGGGCTCCTACAATGAGCAGTTCTTC,CASSPGMGSYNEQFF
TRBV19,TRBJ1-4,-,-,TGTGCCAGTAGACGGGATGAGGAAAAACTGTTTTTT,CASRRDEEKLFF
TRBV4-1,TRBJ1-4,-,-,TGCGCCAGCAGCCAAGATCCGGGGAGGGAGGAAAAACTGTTTTTT,CASSQDPGREEKLFF
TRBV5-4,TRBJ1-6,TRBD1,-,TGTGCCAGCAGCTCGACAGGGGGCAATAATTCACCCCTCCACTTT,CASSSTGGNNSPLHF
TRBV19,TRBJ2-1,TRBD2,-,TGTGCCAGTAGCCGACCGGGACTAAACTACAATGAGCAGTTCTTC,CASSRPGLNYNEQFF
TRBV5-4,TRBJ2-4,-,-,TGTGCCAGCAGCTTGGAGCCGGGTGGGAACATTCAGTACTTC,CASSLEPGGNIQYF
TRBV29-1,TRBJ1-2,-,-,TGCAGCGTTGAAGAGGCAGTTTATGACTATGGCTACACCTTC,CSVEEAVYDYGYTF
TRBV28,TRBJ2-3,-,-,TGTGCCAGCAGTTCACTCTTTCGGGAAGGGCCCAGCACAGATACGCAGTATTTT,CASSSLFREGPSTDTQYF
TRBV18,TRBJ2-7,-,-,TGTGCCAGCTCACCACGCGATGCCTACGAGCAGTACTTC,CASSPRDAYEQYF
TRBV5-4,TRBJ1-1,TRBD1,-,TGTGCCAGCAGCTTGCCCCCCGACAGGGCTGCTGAAGCTTTCTTT,CASSLPPDRAAEAFF
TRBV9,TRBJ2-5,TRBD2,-,TGTGCCAGCAGCCAAAGCGGGGCCTATGAGACCCAGTACTTC,CASSQSGAYETQYF
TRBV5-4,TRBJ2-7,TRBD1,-,TGTGCCAGCAGCTTGGGGGATCCGAGACAGGGGTTCTACGAGCAGTACTTC,CASSLGDPRQGFYEQYF
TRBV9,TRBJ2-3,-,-,TGTGCCAGCAGCGTAGTGTCGGGGGCAGATACGCAGTATTTT,CASSVVSGADTQYF
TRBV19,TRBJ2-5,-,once,TGTGCCAGTAGTACGCGGACAGCCCAGACCCAGTACTTC,CASSTRTAQTQYF
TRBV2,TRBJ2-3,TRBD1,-,TGTGCCAGTGGGACAGGGAGGGCAGATACGCAGTATTTT,CASGTGRADTQYF
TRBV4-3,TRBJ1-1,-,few,TGCGCCAGCAGCCAAATGTCGGACACCTTGAACACTGAAGCTTTCTTT,CASSQMSDTLNTEAFF
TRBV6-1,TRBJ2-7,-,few,TGTGCCAGCAGCAGAGGGTACTACGAGCAGTACTTC,CASSRGYYEQYF
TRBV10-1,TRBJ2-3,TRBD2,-,TGCGCCAGCAGTGAATCAGGAGCGGGGACAGATACGCAGTATTTT,CASSESGAGTDTQYF
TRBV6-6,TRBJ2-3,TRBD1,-,TGTGCCAGCAGTTACAACAGGGGAACAGATACGCAGTATTTT,CASSYNRGTDTQYF
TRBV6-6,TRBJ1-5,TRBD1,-,TGTGCCAGCAGTTACCCGGTCGCAGGGGGCTTCCCCCAGCATTTT,CASSYPVAGGFPQHF
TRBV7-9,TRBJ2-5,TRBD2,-,TGTGCCAGCAGCCGAGGGACTACGAGCCAAGAGACCCAGTACTTC,CASSRGTTSQETQYF
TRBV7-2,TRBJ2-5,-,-,TGTGCCAGCAGCTTAGGGAGACTCCAGTACTTC,CASSLGRLQYF
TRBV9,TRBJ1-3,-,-,TGTGCCAGCAGTTCTAACTTCCGGGACACACCTAGTCCATACTCTGGAAACACCATATATTTT,CASSSNFRDTPSPYSGNTIYF
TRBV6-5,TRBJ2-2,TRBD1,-,TGTGCCAGCAGTTACGACAGGGGGCCCACCGGGGAGCTGTTTTTT,CASSYDRGPTGELFF
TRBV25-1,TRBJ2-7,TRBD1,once,TGTGCCAGCAGTGATGGGACAGGGGTCGACGAGCAGTACTTC,CASSDGTGVDEQYF
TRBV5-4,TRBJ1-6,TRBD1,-,TGTGCCAGCAGCTTAGGTACAGGGGTCTCTAGCTCCTATAATTCACCCCTCCACTTT,CASSLGTGVSSSYNSPLHF
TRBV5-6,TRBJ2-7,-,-,TGTGCCAGCACCACGGGACTCAGCTCCTACGAGCAGTACTTC,CASTTGLSSYEQYF
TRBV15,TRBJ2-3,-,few,TGTGCCACCAGCAGACCGCCCCCCAGGCCTGGATGGGATACGCAGTATTTT,CATSRPPPRPGWDTQYF
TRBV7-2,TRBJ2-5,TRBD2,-,TGTGCCAGCAGCTTAGCCCTAGCGGGGGACGAGACCCAGTACTTC,CASSLALAGDETQYF
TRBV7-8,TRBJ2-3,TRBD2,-,TGTGCCAGCAGCTTAGGTGTAGGGGGTAGCGGGGCCACAGATACGCAGTATTTT,CASSLGVGGSGATDTQYF